This TCR beta chain was captured in a study of Tregs in tolerant kidney transplant recipients. Concerning this clone: Its antigen is currently unknown.

The repertoire was sequenced with immunoSEQ multiplex PCR; TCRdb's copy has only in-frame clones and lacks some. The data show approximately 41,000 clones, with roughly 95% seen just once and about 0.36% held by the top ten. The CDR3 covers 15 residues. CDR1 and CDR2 (germline): SGHNT, YENEEA. The ends lost 4 bases at V and 3 bases at J; junction bases unmatched: 3. The clonotype comes from a human donor in good health. This chain connects TRBV11-3 to TRBJ2-3, with TRBD2 matching over 11 bases. Sequencing input: Tregs from blood cultured with allogeneic cells. CDR3 in amino acids: CASSSGLAETDTQYF. The CDR3, as DNA: TGTGCCAGCAGCTCGGGACTAGCGGAGACAGATACGCAGTATTTT.